The 16 T cell receptor beta chains below come from one sample, sequenced in a study of response to subunit inactivated influenza vaccine. TCRdb re-called the RT-PCR reads through MiXCR, storing one row per CDR3 protein. The profile shows about 540,000 distinct CDR3 sequences, under 30% of them singletons. This sample also appeared in a second study, on T cells expressing NK-cell markers. From that report: For TCR beta, cDNA was produced by 5'RACE template switching with UMIs.

Source: CD4+ T cells sorted from PBMCs, taken 11 to 12 days after vaccination. The source of these receptors is a man in his fifties who received an inactivated influenza vaccine.

This clonotype was detected a few times. V is TRBV24-1 and J is TRBJ1-1; the D gene is possibly TRBD1 (6 bases). V gave up 7 bases and J gave up 2 bases, with 10 bases separating them. The germline V gene encodes CDR1 KGHDR and CDR2 SFDVKD. The CDR3 covers 13 residues. The CDR3 DNA sequence: TGTGCCACCAGACAGGGTGTAAACACTGAAGCTTTCTTT. It yields the protein CATRQGVNTEAFF.

This chain links TRBV9 with TRBJ2-2; 8 bases map to TRBD2. The CDR3 has 15 residues. J was trimmed by 5 bases and V by 2 bases; bases with no gene match: 5. Germline assignment: CDR1 SGDLS and CDR2 YYNGEE. CDR3 DNA sequence: TGTGCCAGCAGCGTGGGACTAGAATATACCGGGGAGCTGTTTTTT. Translated, it gives CASSVGLEYTGELFF.

On this clonotype itself: Possible read error: a much larger clone is one base away. The rearrangement links TRBV28 to TRBJ1-1; 7 bases match TRBD1. In germline, CDR1 is MDHEN, CDR2 SYDVKM. The CDR3 contains 14 residues. Unmatched junction bases numbered 7, after V lost 5 bases and J lost 4 bases. The CDR3 DNA follows: TGTGCCAGCAGTCTGACAGGGAGGACCACTGAAGCTTTCTTT. It codes for CASSLTGRTTEAFF.

The table lists this clonotype with a few counts. The rearrangement joins TRBV12-3 or TRBV12-4 to TRBJ1-2; D ambiguous. Deletions cut 3 bases from V and 2 bases from J, with 16 bases between. This CDR3 contains 16 residues. The chain's CDR3 is CASSFTQWGGNYGYTF. The CDR3 DNA follows: TGTGCCAGCAGTTTCACGCAGTGGGGTGGAAACTATGGCTACACCTTC.

This clonotype was detected many times. This chain joins TRBV5-1 and TRBJ2-4; D remains unclear. V was pared by 7 bases and J by 0 bases, with 8 bases between. CDR1 is SGHRS and CDR2 is YFSETQ in the germline V gene. This CDR3 region has 13 residues. The CDR3 reads CASPRLAKNIQYF. The CDR3, as DNA: TGCGCCAGCCCCCGCTTAGCCAAAAACATTCAGTACTTC.

This clonotype is a singleton in its sample. A single base separates this from a much larger clone, so it may be a read error. The V call is TRBV10-3, the J call TRBJ2-7; D remains ambiguous. CDR3 length equals 14 residues. CDR1 and CDR2 from the germline V gene are ENHRY and SYGVKD. V was pared by 4 bases and J by 1 base, with 11 bases between. CDR3 in amino acids: CAISGSTGSYEQYF. The CDR3 DNA reads as TGTGCCATCAGTGGTAGTACTGGGTCCTACGAGCAGTACTTC.

The genes are TRBV6-2 or TRBV6-3 and TRBJ2-5; 10 positions match TRBD1. The CDR3 totals 16 residues. Germline V lookup: CDR1 MNHEY, CDR2 SVGEGT. V dropped 6 bases and J dropped 4; count of bases not matched to a gene: 11. Written as DNA, the CDR3 is TGTGCCAGCAGGGGACAGGGGACGTTTAATCCAGAGACCCAGTACTTC. The encoded protein is CASRGQGTFNPETQYF.

In this sample, this clonotype turned up a few times. V is TRBV11-3 and J is TRBJ2-1; unclear D gene. This CDR3 comprises 15 residues. Germline-derived CDR1 and CDR2 are SGHNT and YENEEA. V was trimmed by 1 base and J by 1 base, leaving 8 bases between them. The CDR3 here is CASSLGKVSYNEQFF. DNA for the CDR3: TGTGCCAGCAGCTTAGGGAAGGTTTCCTACAATGAGCAGTTCTTC.

The chain joins TRBV7-2 to TRBJ2-7, with D uncertain. The CDR3 length is 15 residues. CDR1 is SGHTA, CDR2 FQGNSA, per germline. The V and J ends lost 1 base and 3 bases respectively, with 13 bases between them. The CDR3 is CASSLGGQAYYEQYF. CDR3 DNA: TGTGCCAGCAGCTTAGGAGGTCAGGCCTACTACGAGCAGTACTTC.

A few counts support this clonotype. The chain uses TRBV7-2 and TRBJ2-4; 8 nucleotides agree with TRBD1. Losses at the gene ends were 5 bases for V and 0 bases for J; bases not matched to a gene: 6. The germline V gene encodes CDR1 SGHTA and CDR2 FQGNSA. This CDR3 comprises 16 residues. CDR3: CASSLDRGRAKNIQYF. The CDR3 bases are TGTGCCAGCAGCCTAGACAGGGGCAGAGCCAAAAACATTCAGTACTTC.

This clonotype was counted between two and nine times. The rearrangement links TRBV7-9 to TRBJ2-5; TRBD1 matches at 7 bases. CDR3 size: 14 residues. Germline trimming cut 6 bases from V and 7 bases from J; bases unmatched to any gene: 11. Looked up from germline, CDR1 is SEHNR and CDR2 is FQNEAQ (reference sequence). CDR3 DNA sequence: TGTGCCAGCAGTTCCGGGACAGCTGTCCCGACCCAGTACTTC. It yields the protein CASSSGTAVPTQYF.

The chain has TRBV5-1 and TRBJ2-2; D is ambiguous. V was pared by 1 base and J by 7 bases, with 5 bases between. CDR1 is SGHRS and CDR2 is YFSETQ in the germline V gene. The CDR3 consists of 12 residues. The CDR3 sequence: CASSLKGGELFF. The CDR3 coding sequence is TGCGCCAGCAGCTTGAAGGGCGGGGAGCTGTTTTTT.

This clonotype was picked up a small number of times. The chain joins TRBV2 to TRBJ2-2; weak D call: TRBD1 (6 bases). The length of the CDR3 is 18 residues. V lost 3 bases and J lost 2, with 19 bases in between. Germline V lookup: CDR1 SNHLY, CDR2 FYNNEI. The CDR3 DNA is TGTGCCAGCAGTGACAAAAGCCCCCGCAGGGGTAACACCGGGGAGCTGTTTTTT. The encoded protein is CASSDKSPRRGNTGELFF.

This clonotype was detected a few times. V gene TRBV5-6 combines with J gene TRBJ2-2; tentatively, D is TRBD1 or TRBD2 (6 bases each). The ends were cut back, 6 bases at V and 2 bases at J, with 14 bases in the middle. Germline assignment: CDR1 SGHDT and CDR2 YYEEEE. This CDR3 has 15 amino acids. CDR3 residues: CASILGGTNTGELFF. The CDR3 nucleotides are TGTGCCAGCATCCTAGGGGGGACAAACACCGGGGAGCTGTTTTTT.

This clonotype was seen a handful of times. This chain joins TRBV3-1 and TRBJ2-3; D gene unclear. This CDR3 is built from 13 residues. Trimming shortened V by 3 bases and J by 4 bases, and 8 bases separated the two germline ends. From germline, CDR1 is LGHDT and CDR2 YNNKEL (reference sequence). In DNA form, the CDR3 reads TGTGCCAGCAGCCAGTTTTTGGCAGATACGCAGTATTTT. It specifies CASSQFLADTQYF.

This clonotype was seen a handful of times. The V gene is TRBV20-1, the J gene TRBJ1-3, with D possibly being TRBD1 (5 bases). Trimming removed 3 bases at V and 2 bases at J, with 11 bases between. The germline V gene has CDR1 DFQATT and CDR2 SNEGSKA (reference sequence). CDR3 length: 14 amino acids. CDR3 region: CSARADSTGNTIYF. The CDR3 nucleotides are TGCAGTGCTAGGGCAGACAGTACTGGAAACACCATATATTTT.